This entry features one TCR beta chain sequence. Its matching antigen is unknown. The data were obtained in a study of T cell responses to AZD1222 COVID-19 vaccine. Produced via immunoSEQ multiplex PCR; TCRdb's table is partial and in-frame only. The table records 200,000 to 250,000 clones, approximately 94% of them present only once. This CDR3 has 15 residues. Per germline, CDR1 KGHSH and CDR2 LQKENI. The V end lost 4 bases, the J end lost 3 bases, and 16 bases lay between the germline ends. Study results and limitations: The peak T cell response came first, and repertoires were sampled only after it. Donor demographics were predominantly white British with a female majority; clonal diversity may be underestimated.

The V gene is TRBV18, the J gene TRBJ2-7; D is perhaps TRBD1 or TRBD2 (5 bases each). This TCR came from an adult who received the MenACWY meningococcal vaccine as a control. Source: peripheral blood, taken 28 days after the second dose of the MenACWY control vaccine. This CDR3 is CASSRPGTPDYEQYF. DNA of the CDR3: TGTGCCAGCTCACGTCCCGGGACCCCTGACTACGAGCAGTACTTC.